The next 16 T cell receptor beta chains were all read from a single sample in a study of control samples from healthy donors and cancer patients. The data were produced by immunoSEQ multiplex PCR, yet TCRdb's version contains in-frame clones alone and is incomplete. The table includes 100,000 to 150,000 clones, around nine tenths detected once. The material sequenced was blood. The origin of the receptors is a man aged 50 to 60 in good health.

The chain couples TRBV7-8 to TRBJ1-1; no firm D call. The CDR3 contains 13 residues. CDR1 and CDR2 from the germline V gene are SGHVS and FQNEAQ. Trimming removed 5 bases at V and 4 bases at J, with 11 bases between. CDR3 region: CASSLQSFTEAFF. CDR3 DNA sequence: TGTGCCAGCAGCCTACAGAGTTTCACTGAAGCTTTCTTT.

The rearrangement links TRBV10-3 to TRBJ1-5, with D perhaps matching TRBD1 (6 bases). The V and J ends lost 4 bases and 0 bases respectively, with 10 bases between them. The germline CDR1 and CDR2 sequences are ENHRY and SYGVKD. The CDR3 consists of 15 residues. The CDR3 loop reads CAISAGAFSNQPQHF. Here the CDR3 DNA reads TGTGCCATCAGTGCAGGGGCCTTTAGCAATCAGCCCCAGCATTTT.

The CDR3 spells CASSETGSWGQETQYF. Here the CDR3 DNA reads TGTGCCAGCAGTGAAACCGGGTCGTGGGGCCAAGAGACCCAGTACTTC. V is TRBV2 and J is TRBJ2-5; no definite D call. Trimming cost V 2 bases and J 1 base, with 14 bases left between them. The germline V gene has CDR1 SNHLY and CDR2 FYNNEI. The CDR3 sequence is 16 residues long.

There are a few counts of this clone. This chain links TRBV3-1 (or the pseudogene TRBV3-2) with TRBJ1-2, with a weak D call TRBD1 (6 bases). V was pared by 4 bases and J by 5 bases, with 14 bases between. From germline, CDR1 is LGHDT and CDR2 YNNKEL (reference sequence). The CDR3 has 14 amino acids. CDR3 coding DNA: TGTGCCAGCAGCCGACAGGCCGACCGATATGGCTACACCTTC. Translated, it gives CASSRQADRYGYTF.

The chain's CDR3 is CASSPLKKTVWSEAFF. The CDR3 nucleotides are TGTGCCAGCTCACCACTTAAGAAGACAGTCTGGTCTGAAGCTTTCTTT. The genes are TRBV18 and TRBJ1-1; D may be TRBD1 (5 bases). The germline V gene has CDR1 KGHSH and CDR2 LQKENI. Trimming pared 1 base from V and 6 bases from J, leaving 18 bases between. The CDR3 has 16 residues.

This clone was seen a single time. The V and J genes are TRBV2 and TRBJ2-1; no clear D gene. Trimming removed 5 bases from V and 6 bases from J, with 5 bases in between. This CDR3 is 11 amino acids long. Germline-derived CDR1 and CDR2 are SNHLY and FYNNEI. The CDR3 spells CASSPLNEQFF. The CDR3 region has the DNA TGTGCCAGCAGTCCCCTCAATGAGCAGTTCTTC.

This sequence joins TRBV7-3 and TRBJ2-6; D is possibly TRBD1 (6 bases). Per germline, CDR1 SGHTA and CDR2 FQGTGA. CDR3 length: 15 residues. Trimming left V 5 bases short and J 2 bases short, with 10 bases between. As DNA, the CDR3 is TGTGCCAGCAGCCCAGGGGTTACTGGGGCCAACGTCCTGACTTTC. Amino acid sequence: CASSPGVTGANVLTF.

This clone was seen just once. V and J are TRBV28 and TRBJ2-5; TRBD2 is a possible D gene (6 bases). There are 12 residues in the CDR3. The germline CDR1 and CDR2 sequences are MDHEN and SYDVKM. Deletions cut 8 bases from V and 2 bases from J, with 9 bases between. CDR3 sequence (DNA): TGTGCCAGCGAGGGGACTCAAGAGACCCAGTACTTC. Translation: CASEGTQETQYF.

The V and J genes are TRBV11-3 and TRBJ2-7, with 14 bases aligning to TRBD2. V gave up 0 bases and J gave up 3 bases; unmatched junction bases: 1. The CDR3 extends over 16 amino acids. Germline CDR1 and CDR2: SGHNT and YENEEA. The CDR3 here is CASSLDGTSGGYEQYF. The CDR3, as DNA: TGTGCCAGCAGCTTAGATGGGACTAGCGGGGGCTACGAGCAGTACTTC.

The V and J genes are TRBV7-3 and TRBJ2-1, with 8 nucleotides matching TRBD1. CDR1 is SGHTA, CDR2 FQGTGA, per germline. Trimming removed 4 bases from V and 4 bases from J; junction bases left unmatched: 3. The CDR3 runs to 14 residues. The CDR3 region is CASSYGQGYNEQFF. The CDR3 nucleotides read TGTGCCAGCAGCTACGGACAGGGTTACAATGAGCAGTTCTTC.

V is TRBV10-3 and J is TRBJ1-5; D unresolved. Germline CDR1 is ENHRY and CDR2 is SYGVKD. CDR3 length: 13 residues. V was cut by 8 bases and J by 5 bases, with 13 bases left in between. The CDR3 sequence: CAIGRDIDQPQHF. DNA of the CDR3: TGTGCCATCGGAAGGGATATAGATCAGCCCCAGCATTTT.

The chain links TRBV7-3 to TRBJ2-5; 8 bases agree with TRBD2. The germline gives CDR1 SGHTA, CDR2 FQGTGA. The CDR3 sequence is 15 residues long. The V gene end was trimmed by 5 bases and the J gene end by 2 bases; junction bases not matched to a gene: 7. CDR3 DNA sequence: TGTGCCAGCAGCCTCCAGCGGGGGCCACAAGAGACCCAGTACTTC. The encoded protein is CASSLQRGPQETQYF. Full variable domain (rest looked up from reference TRBV7-3 and TRBJ2-5): GAGVSQTPSNKVTEKGKYVELRCDPISGHTALYWYRQSLGQGPEFLIYFQGTGAADDSGLPNDRFFAVRPEGSVSTLKIQRTERGDSAVYLCASSLQRGPQETQYFGPGTRLLVL.

The count of this clone is one. The junction shows a germline mismatch at one end, possibly a read error. The V and J genes are TRBV7-7 and TRBJ2-1; 8 nucleotides agree with TRBD2. CDR1 is SSHAT and CDR2 is FNYEAQ in the germline V gene (reference sequence). The CDR3 runs 16 residues. The CDR3 DNA sequence: TGTGCTAGCAGCTTACACGAGCGGGGGTCCTACAATGAGCAGTTCTTC. Translating gives CASSLHERGSYNEQFF.

The chain employs TRBV7-9 and TRBJ2-7, with TRBD1 matching over 9 bases. Germline lookup yields CDR1 SEHNR and CDR2 FQNEAQ (reference sequence). The CDR3 contains 15 residues. With V trimmed by 4 bases and J by 5 bases, 9 bases remained unmatched. The CDR3 sequence is CASSSYTGTGHEQYF. CDR3 bases: TGTGCCAGCAGCTCCTATACCGGGACAGGGCACGAGCAGTACTTC.

This chain connects TRBV9 to TRBJ2-2; 11 bases match TRBD1. The CDR3 extends over 16 amino acids. Germline lookup yields CDR1 SGDLS and CDR2 YYNGEE. With V trimmed by 3 bases and J by 5 bases, 6 bases remained unmatched. The CDR3 here is CASSGGQGARTGELFF. CDR3 DNA sequence: TGTGCCAGCAGCGGTGGACAGGGGGCGCGGACCGGGGAGCTGTTTTTT.

V gene TRBV27 combines with J gene TRBJ1-1; D is uncertain. Germline V lookup: CDR1 MNHEY, CDR2 SMNVEV (reference sequence). The CDR3 contains 14 residues. Deletions cut 3 bases from V and 5 bases from J, with 13 bases between. The CDR3 loop is CASSLLPTGTEAFF. The CDR3 DNA reads as TGTGCCAGCAGTTTGCTACCCACCGGGACTGAAGCTTTCTTT.